This TCR beta chain was recovered during a study of shared clonotypes between healthy human individuals. Study-wide results and caveats: Roughly 5% of naive CD4 clonotypes were common to four donors.

Deletions cut 7 bases from V and 2 bases from J, with 9 bases between. There are 12 residues in the CDR3. Looked up from germline, CDR1 is LGHNA and CDR2 is YSLEER. Libraries were prepared by immunoSEQ multiplex PCR; TCRdb keeps only in-frame clonotypes and omits some of them. The sample has millions of clones; around 90% are singletons. A remark on this clone: Its target is unknown.

This chain joins TRBV4-3 and TRBJ2-7, with unresolved D. This receptor was taken from a man in his late teens or twenties in good health. The specimen sequenced was naive CD4+ T cells sorted from blood. Subset specified: CD45RA+ positively selected. The CDR3 DNA reads TGCGCCAGCACGGCGGCTACCTACGAGCAGTACTTC. This sequence encodes CASTAATYEQYF.